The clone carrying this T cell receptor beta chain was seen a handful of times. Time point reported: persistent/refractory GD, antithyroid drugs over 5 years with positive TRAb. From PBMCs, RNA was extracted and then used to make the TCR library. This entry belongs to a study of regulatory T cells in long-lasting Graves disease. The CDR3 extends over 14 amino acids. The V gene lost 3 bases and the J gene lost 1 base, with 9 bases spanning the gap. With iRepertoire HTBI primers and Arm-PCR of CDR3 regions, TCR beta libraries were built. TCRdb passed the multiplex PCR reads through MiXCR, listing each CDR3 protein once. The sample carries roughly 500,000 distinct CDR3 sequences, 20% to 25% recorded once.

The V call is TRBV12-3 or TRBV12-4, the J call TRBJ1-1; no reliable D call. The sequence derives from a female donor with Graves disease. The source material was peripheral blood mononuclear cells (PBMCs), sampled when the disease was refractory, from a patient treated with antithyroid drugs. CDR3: CASSFAVQNTEAFF. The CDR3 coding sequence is TGTGCCAGCAGTTTTGCAGTGCAGAACACTGAAGCTTTCTTT.